This T cell receptor beta chain appears in the sequencing data of a study of T cell repertoires in cytomegalovirus infection. Study-wide context: Both recently identified HLA-C-restricted and well-studied HLA-B-restricted CMV epitopes were used in the study. Public TCR beta signature analysis indicated the presence of both CMV infection and matching HLA type.

General study results and limits: Cumulative frequency (of public TCR beta family members) identified carriers of CMV plus the relevant HLA. Dominant in the ex vivo response were TCR beta clonotypes restricted by HLA-C and specific for CMV.

In TCRdb, the reads were re-called with MiXCR into one record per CDR3 protein. The table has about 180,000 distinct CDR3 sequences, about 20% seen once. Turning to this clonotype: The antigen remains unidentified.

This CDR3 has 17 residues. The V end was cut by 3 bases, the J end by 0 bases, with 12 bases between. Germline V lookup: CDR1 MNHNS, CDR2 SASEGT. This rearrangement joins TRBV6-1 to TRBJ1-6, with D possibly being TRBD1 (5 bases). This sequence was found in a human donor in good health (CMV status not recorded). Some clones in this sample may be carry-over from other donors' samples. The sample consisted of CD8+ T cells from cultured PBMCs, taken from culture after CMV antigen stimulation. DNA for the CDR3: TGTGCCAGCAGTGAGTTTTCGACAGCCTCCTATAATTCACCCCTCCACTTT. Translated: CASSEFSTASYNSPLHF.